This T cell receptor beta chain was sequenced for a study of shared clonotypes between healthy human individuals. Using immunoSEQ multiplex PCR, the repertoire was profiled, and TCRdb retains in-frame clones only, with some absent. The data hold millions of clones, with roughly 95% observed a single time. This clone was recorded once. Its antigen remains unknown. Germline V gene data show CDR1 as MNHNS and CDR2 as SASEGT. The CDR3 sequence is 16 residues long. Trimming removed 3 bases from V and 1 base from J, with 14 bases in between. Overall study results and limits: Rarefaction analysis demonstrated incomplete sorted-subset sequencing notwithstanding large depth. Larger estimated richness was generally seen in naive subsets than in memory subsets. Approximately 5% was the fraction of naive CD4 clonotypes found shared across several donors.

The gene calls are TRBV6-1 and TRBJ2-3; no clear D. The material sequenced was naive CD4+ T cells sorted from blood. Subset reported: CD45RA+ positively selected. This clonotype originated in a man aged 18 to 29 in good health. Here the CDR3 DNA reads TGTGCCAGCAGTGACGGCATAAAACCCGGCACAGATACGCAGTATTTT. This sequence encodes CASSDGIKPGTDTQYF.